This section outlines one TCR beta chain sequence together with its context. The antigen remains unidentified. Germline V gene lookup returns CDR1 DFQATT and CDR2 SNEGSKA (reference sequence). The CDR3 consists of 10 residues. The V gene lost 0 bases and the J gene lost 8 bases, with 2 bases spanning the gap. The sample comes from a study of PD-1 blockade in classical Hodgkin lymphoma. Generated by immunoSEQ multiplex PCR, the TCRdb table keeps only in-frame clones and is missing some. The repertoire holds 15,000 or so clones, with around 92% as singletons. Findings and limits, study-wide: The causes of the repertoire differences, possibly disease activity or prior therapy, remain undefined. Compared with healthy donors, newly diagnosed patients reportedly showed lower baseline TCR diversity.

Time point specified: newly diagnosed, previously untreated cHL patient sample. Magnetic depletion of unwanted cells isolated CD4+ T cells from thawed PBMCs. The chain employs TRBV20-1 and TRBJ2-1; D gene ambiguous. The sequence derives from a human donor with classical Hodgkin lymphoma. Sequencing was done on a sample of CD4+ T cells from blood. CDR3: CSARDHEQFF. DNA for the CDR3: TGCAGTGCTAGAGATCATGAGCAGTTCTTC.